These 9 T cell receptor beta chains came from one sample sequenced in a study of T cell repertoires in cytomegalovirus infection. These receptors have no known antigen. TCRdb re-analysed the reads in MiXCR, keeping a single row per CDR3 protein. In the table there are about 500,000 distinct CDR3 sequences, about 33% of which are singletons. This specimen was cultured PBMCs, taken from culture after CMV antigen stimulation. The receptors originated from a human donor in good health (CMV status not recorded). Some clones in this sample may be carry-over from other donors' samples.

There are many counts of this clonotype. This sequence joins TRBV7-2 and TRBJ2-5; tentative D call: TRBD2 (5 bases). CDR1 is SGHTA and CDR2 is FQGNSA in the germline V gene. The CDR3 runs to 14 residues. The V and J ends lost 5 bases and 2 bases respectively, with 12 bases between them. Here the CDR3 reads CASSDGLPQETQYF. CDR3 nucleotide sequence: TGTGCCAGCAGCGACGGACTGCCACAAGAGACCCAGTACTTC.

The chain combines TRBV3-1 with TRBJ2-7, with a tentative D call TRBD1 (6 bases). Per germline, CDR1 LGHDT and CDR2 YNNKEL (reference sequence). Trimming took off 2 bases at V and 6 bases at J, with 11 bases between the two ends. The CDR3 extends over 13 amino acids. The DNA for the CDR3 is TGTGCCAGCAGCCAAACAGGGAATGGCGAGCAGTACGTC. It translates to CASSQTGNGEQYV.

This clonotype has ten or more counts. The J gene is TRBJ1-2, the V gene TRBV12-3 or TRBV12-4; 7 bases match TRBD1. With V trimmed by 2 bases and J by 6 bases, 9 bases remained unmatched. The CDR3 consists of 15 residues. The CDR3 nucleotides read TGTGCCAGCAGTTTAAGGGAAGGGGGCAGGGATGGCTACACCTTC. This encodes CASSLREGGRDGYTF.

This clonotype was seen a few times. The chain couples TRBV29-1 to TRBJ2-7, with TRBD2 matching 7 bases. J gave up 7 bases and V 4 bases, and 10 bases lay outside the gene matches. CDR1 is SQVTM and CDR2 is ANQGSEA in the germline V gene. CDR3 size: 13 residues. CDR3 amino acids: CSVGGGERTEQYF. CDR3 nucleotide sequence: TGCAGCGTTGGGGGGGGTGAAAGGACGGAGCAGTACTTC.

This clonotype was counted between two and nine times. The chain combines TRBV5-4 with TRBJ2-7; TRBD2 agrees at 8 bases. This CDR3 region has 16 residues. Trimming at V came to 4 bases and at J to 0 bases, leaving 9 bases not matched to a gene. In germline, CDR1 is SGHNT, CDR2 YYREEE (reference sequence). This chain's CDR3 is CASSRGGGTPSYEQYF. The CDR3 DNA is TGTGCCAGCAGCCGGGGGGGTGGGACACCCTCCTACGAGCAGTACTTC.

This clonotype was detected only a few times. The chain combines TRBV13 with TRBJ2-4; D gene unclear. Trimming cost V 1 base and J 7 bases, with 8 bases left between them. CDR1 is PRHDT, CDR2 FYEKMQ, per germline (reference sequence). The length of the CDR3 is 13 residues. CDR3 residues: CASSLVGPNIQYF. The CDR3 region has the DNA TGTGCCAGCAGCTTAGTAGGGCCCAACATTCAGTACTTC.

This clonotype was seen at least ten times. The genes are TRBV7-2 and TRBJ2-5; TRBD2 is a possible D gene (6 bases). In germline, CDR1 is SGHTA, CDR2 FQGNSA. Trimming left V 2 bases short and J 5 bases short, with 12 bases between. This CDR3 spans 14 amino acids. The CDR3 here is CASSLFGSQETQYF. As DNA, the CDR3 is TGTGCCAGCAGCTTATTCGGGAGTCAGGAGACCCAGTACTTC.

The CDR3 loop is CASRKTGTGMNTEAFF. The DNA for the CDR3 is TGTGCCAGCAGAAAAACCGGGACAGGCATGAACACTGAAGCTTTCTTT. The chain couples TRBV28 to TRBJ1-1; 8 bases match TRBD1. The CDR3 covers 16 residues. Unmatched junction bases numbered 9, after V lost 6 bases and J lost 0 bases. Germline CDR1 MDHEN, CDR2 SYDVKM.

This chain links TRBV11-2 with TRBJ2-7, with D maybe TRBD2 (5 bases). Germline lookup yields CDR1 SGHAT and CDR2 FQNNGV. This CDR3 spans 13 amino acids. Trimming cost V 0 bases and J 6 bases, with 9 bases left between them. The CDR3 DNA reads TGTGCCAGCAGCTTAGACCCCGGGGTCGAGCAGTACGTC. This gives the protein CASSLDPGVEQYV.